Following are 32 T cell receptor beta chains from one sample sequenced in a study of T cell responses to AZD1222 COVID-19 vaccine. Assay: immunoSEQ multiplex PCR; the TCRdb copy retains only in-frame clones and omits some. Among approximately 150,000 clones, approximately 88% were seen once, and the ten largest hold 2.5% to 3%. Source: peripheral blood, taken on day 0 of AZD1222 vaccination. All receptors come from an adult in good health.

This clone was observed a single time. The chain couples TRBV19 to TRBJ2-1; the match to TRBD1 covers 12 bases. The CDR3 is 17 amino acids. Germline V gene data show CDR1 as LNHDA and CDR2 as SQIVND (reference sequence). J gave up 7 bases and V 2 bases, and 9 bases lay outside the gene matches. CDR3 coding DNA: TGTGCCAGTAGTATAACTCCGGGACAGGGGGCAAAAAATGAGCAGTTCTTC. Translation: CASSITPGQGAKNEQFF. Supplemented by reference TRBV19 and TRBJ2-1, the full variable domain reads DGGITQSPKYLFRKEGQNVTLSCEQNLNHDAMYWYRQDPGQGLRLIYYSQIVNDFQKGDIAEGYSVSREKKESFPLTVTSAQKNPTAFYLCASSITPGQGAKNEQFFGPGTRLTVL.

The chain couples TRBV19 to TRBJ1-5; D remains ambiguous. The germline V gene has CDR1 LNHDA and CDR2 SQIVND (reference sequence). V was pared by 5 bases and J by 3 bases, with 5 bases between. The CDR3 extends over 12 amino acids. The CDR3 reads CASSADNQPQHF. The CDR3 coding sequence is TGTGCCAGTAGTGCTGACAATCAGCCCCAGCATTTT.

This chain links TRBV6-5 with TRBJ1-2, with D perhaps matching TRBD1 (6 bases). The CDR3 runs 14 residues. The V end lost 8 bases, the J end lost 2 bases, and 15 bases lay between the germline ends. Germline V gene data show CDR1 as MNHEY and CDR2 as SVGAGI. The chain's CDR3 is CASAGGGENYGYTF. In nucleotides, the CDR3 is TGTGCCAGCGCCGGGGGGGGCGAAAACTATGGCTACACCTTC.

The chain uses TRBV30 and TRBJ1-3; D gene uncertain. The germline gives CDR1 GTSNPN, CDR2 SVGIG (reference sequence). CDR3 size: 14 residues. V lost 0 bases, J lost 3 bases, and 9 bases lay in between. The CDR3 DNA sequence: TGTGCCTGGAGTGTCAGGAGCAGTGGAAACACCATATATTTT. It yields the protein CAWSVRSSGNTIYF. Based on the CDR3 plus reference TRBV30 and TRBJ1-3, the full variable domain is SQTIHQWPATLVQPVGSPLSLECTVEGTSNPNLYWYRQAAGRGLQLLFYSVGIGQISSEVPQNLSASRPQDRQFILSSKKLLLSDSGFYLCAWSVRSSGNTIYFGEGSWLTVV.

CDR3 region: CATISTGDGNTIYF. The CDR3 DNA reads as TGTGCCACCATTTCGACAGGGGACGGAAACACCATATATTTT. The chain joins TRBV7-9 to TRBJ1-3; 8 bases map to TRBD1. This CDR3 has 14 residues. CDR1 SEHNR and CDR2 FQNEAQ come from the germline V gene (reference sequence). V was pared by 10 bases and J by 4 bases, with 9 bases of the junction left unmatched. The entire variable domain, with the rest obtained from reference TRBV7-9 and TRBJ1-3, is as follows: DTGVSQNPRHKITKRGQNVTFRCDPISEHNRLYWYRQTLGQGPEFLTYFQNEAQLEKSRLLSDRFSAERPKGSFSTLEIQRTEQGDSAMYLCATISTGDGNTIYFGEGSWLTVV.

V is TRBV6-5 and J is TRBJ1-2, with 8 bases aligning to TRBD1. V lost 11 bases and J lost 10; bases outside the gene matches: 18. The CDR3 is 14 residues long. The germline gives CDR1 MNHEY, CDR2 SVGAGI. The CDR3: CAARKTGAHKAYTF. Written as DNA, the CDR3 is TGTGCCGCAAGGAAGACAGGGGCTCATAAAGCCTACACCTTC.

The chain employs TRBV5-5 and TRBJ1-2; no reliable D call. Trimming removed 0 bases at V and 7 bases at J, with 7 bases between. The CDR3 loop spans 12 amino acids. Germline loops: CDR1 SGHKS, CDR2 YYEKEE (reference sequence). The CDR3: CASSLVGSGYTF. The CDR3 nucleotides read TGTGCCAGCAGCTTGGTAGGAAGTGGCTACACCTTC.

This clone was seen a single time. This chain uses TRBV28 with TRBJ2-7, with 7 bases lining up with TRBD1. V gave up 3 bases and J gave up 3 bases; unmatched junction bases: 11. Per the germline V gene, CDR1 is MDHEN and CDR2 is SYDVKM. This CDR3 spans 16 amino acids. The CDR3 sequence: CASSFWDRDSFYEQYF. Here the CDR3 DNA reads TGTGCCAGCAGTTTTTGGGACCGGGACAGCTTCTACGAGCAGTACTTC.

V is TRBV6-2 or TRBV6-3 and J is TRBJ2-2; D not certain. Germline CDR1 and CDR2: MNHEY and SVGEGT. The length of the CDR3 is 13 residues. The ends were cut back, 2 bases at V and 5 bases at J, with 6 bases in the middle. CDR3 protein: CASSYGGTGELFF. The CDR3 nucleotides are TGTGCCAGCAGTTACGGCGGTACCGGGGAGCTGTTTTTT.

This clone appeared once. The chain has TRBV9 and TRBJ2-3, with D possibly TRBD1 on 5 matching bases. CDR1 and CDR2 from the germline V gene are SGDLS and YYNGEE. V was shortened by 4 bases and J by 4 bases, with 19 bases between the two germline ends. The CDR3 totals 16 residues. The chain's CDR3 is CASSLPGARSSDTQYF. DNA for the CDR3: TGTGCCAGCAGCTTGCCTGGGGCTCGGTCTTCAGATACGCAGTATTTT. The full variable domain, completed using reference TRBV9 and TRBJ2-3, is DSGVTQTPKHLITATGQRVTLRCSPRSGDLSVYWYQQSLDQGLQFLIQYYNGEERAKGNILERFSAQQFPDLHSELNLSSLELGDSALYFCASSLPGARSSDTQYFGPGTRLTVL.

Here the CDR3 reads CASSRGGAFF. DNA for the CDR3: TGTGCCAGCAGCCGAGGGGGGGCTTTCTTT. The V and J genes are TRBV11-2 and TRBJ1-1; possible D gene TRBD1, 6 bases. Germline V gene sequence: CDR1 SGHAT, CDR2 FQNNGV. This CDR3 has 10 residues. V was trimmed by 5 bases and J by 11 bases, leaving 9 bases between them.

Here the CDR3 reads CASSKAREHIQYF. Written as DNA, the CDR3 is TGTGCCAGCAGCAAGGCCCGAGAACACATTCAGTACTTC. The chain is built from TRBV5-4 and TRBJ2-4; D is undetermined. The germline gives CDR1 SGHNT, CDR2 YYREEE (reference sequence). Trimming left V 4 bases short and J 8 bases short, with 13 bases between. CDR3 length: 13 amino acids.

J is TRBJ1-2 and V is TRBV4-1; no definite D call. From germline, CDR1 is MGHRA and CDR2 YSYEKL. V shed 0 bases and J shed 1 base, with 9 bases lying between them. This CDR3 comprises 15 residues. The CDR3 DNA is TGCGCCAGCAGCCAAGATGCGGGTTTTAACTATGGCTACACCTTC. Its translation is CASSQDAGFNYGYTF.

The CDR3 coding sequence is TGTGCCAGCAGCCGACAGCTATACAATGAGCAGTTCTTC. Its translation is CASSRQLYNEQFF. The V call is TRBV5-5, the J call TRBJ2-1; TRBD1 might be the D (5 bases). V was cut by 4 bases and J by 4 bases, with 9 bases left in between. CDR3 length: 13 amino acids. Looked up from germline, CDR1 is SGHKS and CDR2 is YYEKEE (reference sequence).

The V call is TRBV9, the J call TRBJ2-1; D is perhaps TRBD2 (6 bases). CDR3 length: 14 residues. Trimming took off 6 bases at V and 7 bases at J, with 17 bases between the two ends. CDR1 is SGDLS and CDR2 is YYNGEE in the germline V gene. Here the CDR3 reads CASTAAGRDNEQFF. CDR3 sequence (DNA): TGTGCCAGCACCGCTGCGGGGCGCGATAATGAGCAGTTCTTC.

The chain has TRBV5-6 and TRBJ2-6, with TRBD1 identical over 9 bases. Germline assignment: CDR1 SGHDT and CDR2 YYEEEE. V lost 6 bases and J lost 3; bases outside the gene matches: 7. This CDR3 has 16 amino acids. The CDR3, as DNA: TGTGCCAGCATCAAGACAGGGGGATATGGGGCCAACGTCCTGACTTTC. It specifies CASIKTGGYGANVLTF.

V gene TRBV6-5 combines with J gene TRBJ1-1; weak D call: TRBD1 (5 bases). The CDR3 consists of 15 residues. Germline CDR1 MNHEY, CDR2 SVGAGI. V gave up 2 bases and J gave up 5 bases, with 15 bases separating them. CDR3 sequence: CASSYERGYWTEAFF. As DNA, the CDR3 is TGTGCCAGCAGTTACGAGAGGGGCTATTGGACTGAAGCTTTCTTT.

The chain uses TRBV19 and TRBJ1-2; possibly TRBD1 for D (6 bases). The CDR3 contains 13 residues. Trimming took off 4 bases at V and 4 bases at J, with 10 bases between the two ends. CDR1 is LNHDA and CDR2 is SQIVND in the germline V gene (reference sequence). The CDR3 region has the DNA TGTGCCAGTAGTAACCGGGACACCTATGGCTACACCTTC. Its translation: CASSNRDTYGYTF.

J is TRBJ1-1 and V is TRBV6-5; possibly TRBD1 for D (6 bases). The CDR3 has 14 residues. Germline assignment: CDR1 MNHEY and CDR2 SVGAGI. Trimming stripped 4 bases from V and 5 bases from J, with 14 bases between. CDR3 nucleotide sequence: TGTGCCAGCAGTTTCGACAGGTCGGGAACTGAAGCTTTCTTT. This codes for CASSFDRSGTEAFF.

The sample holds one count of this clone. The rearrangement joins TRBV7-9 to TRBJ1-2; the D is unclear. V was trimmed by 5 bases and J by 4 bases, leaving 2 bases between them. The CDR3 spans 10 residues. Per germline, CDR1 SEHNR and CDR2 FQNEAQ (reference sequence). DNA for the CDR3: TGTGCCAGCAGCGCCTATGGCTACACCTTC. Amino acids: CASSAYGYTF.

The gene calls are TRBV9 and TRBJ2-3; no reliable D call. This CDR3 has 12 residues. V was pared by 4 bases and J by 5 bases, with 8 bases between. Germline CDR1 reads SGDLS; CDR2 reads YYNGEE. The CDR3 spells CASSLVGDTQYF. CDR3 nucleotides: TGTGCCAGCAGCCTAGTTGGAGATACGCAGTATTTT.

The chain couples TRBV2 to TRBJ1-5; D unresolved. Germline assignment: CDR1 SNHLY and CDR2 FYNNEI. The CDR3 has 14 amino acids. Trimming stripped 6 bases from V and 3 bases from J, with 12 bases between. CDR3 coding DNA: TGTGCCAGCAGCGCTGGAAGCTTCAATCAGCCCCAGCATTTT. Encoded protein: CASSAGSFNQPQHF.

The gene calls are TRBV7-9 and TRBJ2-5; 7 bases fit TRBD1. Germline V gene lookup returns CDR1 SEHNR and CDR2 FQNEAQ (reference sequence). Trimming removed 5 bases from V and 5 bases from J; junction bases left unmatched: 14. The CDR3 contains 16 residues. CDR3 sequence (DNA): TGTGCCAGCAGCGCCTCCGGGACAGAGATAGGGGAGACCCAGTACTTC. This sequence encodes CASSASGTEIGETQYF.

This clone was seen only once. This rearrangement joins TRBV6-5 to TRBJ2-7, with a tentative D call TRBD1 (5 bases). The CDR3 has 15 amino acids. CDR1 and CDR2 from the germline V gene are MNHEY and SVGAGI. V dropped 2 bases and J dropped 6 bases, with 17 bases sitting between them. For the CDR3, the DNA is TGTGCCAGCAGTTACACAAGGACAAATCTTGGCGAGCAGTACTTC. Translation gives CASSYTRTNLGEQYF.

The CDR3 sequence: CASSILGELGYTF. The DNA of the CDR3 is TGTGCCAGTAGCATCTTAGGGGAGCTAGGCTACACCTTC. The chain employs TRBV19 and TRBJ1-2, with D possibly being TRBD1 (5 bases). V dropped 6 bases and J dropped 8 bases, with 16 bases sitting between them. The CDR3 loop spans 13 amino acids. Germline CDR1 and CDR2: LNHDA and SQIVND (reference sequence).

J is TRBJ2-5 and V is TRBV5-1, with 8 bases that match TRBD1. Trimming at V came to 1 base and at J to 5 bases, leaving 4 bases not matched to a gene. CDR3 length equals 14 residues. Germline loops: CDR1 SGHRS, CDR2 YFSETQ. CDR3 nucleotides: TGCGCCAGCAGCTTGCAGGGGGCGCGGGAGACCCAGTACTTC. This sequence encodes CASSLQGARETQYF.

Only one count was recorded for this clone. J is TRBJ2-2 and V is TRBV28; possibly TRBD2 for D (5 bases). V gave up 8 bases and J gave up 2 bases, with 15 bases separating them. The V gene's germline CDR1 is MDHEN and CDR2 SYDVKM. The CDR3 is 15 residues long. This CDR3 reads CASRKAAPNTGELFF. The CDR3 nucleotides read TGTGCCAGCCGTAAAGCGGCTCCAAACACCGGGGAGCTGTTTTTT.

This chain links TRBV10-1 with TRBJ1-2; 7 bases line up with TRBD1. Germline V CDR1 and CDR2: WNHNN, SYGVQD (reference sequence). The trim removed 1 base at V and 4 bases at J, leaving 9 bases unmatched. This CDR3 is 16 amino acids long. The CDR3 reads CASSEFRRDRAYGYTF. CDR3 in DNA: TGCGCCAGCAGTGAGTTCCGGCGGGACAGAGCCTATGGCTACACCTTC.

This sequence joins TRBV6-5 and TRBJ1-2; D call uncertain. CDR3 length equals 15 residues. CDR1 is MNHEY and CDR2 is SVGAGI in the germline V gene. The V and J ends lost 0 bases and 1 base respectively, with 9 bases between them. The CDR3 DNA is TGTGCCAGCAGTTACTCGAGGCTGGGTAACTATGGCTACACCTTC. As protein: CASSYSRLGNYGYTF.

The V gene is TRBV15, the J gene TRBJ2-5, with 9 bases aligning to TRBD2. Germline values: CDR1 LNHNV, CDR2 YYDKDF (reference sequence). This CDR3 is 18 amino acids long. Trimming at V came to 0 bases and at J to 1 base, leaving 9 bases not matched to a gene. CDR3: CATSRELIAGDRQETQYF. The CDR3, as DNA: TGTGCCACCAGCAGAGAACTAATAGCGGGAGACCGCCAAGAGACCCAGTACTTC.

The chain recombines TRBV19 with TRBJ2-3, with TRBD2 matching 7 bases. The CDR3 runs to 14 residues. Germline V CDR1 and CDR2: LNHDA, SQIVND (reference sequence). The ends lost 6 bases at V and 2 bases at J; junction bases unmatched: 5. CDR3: CASSKAGFTDTQYF. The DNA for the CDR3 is TGTGCCAGTAGCAAAGCGGGGTTCACAGATACGCAGTATTTT.

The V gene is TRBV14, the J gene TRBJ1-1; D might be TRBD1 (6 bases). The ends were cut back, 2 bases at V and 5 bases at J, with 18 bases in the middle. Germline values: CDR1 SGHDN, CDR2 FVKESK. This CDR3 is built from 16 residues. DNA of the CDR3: TGTGCCAGCAGCCAACCACGAGGGGGTAGAAGGACTGAAGCTTTCTTT. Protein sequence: CASSQPRGGRRTEAFF. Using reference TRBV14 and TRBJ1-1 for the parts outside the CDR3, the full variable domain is EAGVTQFPSHSVIEKGQTVTLRCDPISGHDNLYWYRRVMGKEIKFLLHFVKESKQDESGMPNNRFLAERTGGTYSTLKVQPAELEDSGVYFCASSQPRGGRRTEAFFGQGTRLTVV.